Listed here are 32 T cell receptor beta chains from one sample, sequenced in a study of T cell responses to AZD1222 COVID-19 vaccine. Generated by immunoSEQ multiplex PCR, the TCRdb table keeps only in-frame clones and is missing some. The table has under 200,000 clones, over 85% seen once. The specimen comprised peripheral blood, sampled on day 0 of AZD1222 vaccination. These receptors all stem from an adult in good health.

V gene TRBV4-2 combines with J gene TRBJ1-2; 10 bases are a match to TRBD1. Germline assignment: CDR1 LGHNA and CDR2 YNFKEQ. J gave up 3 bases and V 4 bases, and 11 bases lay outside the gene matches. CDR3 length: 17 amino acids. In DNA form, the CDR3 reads TGTGCCAGCAGCCTTCACCACTCGACAGGGGGCGACTATGGCTACACCTTC. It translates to CASSLHHSTGGDYGYTF.

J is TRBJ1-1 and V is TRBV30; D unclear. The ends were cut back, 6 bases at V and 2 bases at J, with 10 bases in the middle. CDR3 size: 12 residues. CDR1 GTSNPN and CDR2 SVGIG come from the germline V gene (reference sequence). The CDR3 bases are TGTGCCTGCAAACGGGGAAACACTGAAGCTTTCTTT. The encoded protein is CACKRGNTEAFF.

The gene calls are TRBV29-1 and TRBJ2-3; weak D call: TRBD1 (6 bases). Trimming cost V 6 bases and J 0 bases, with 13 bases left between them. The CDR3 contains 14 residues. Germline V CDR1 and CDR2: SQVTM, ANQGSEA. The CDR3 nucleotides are TGCAGCGTGGCGCCAGGGGATAGCACAGATACGCAGTATTTT. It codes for CSVAPGDSTDTQYF.

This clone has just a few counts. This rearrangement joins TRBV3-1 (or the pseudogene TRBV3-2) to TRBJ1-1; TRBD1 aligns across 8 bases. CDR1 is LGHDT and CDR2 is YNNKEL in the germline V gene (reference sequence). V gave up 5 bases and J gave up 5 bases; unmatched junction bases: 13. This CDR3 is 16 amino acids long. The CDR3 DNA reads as TGTGCCAGCAGCGCAGGTGCAGGGGGCGCGAGAACTGAAGCTTTCTTT. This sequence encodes CASSAGAGGARTEAFF.

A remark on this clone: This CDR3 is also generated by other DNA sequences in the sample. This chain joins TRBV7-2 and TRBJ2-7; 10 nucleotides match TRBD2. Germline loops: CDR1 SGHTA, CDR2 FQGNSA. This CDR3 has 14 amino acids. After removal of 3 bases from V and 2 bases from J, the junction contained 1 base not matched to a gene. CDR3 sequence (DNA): TGTGCCAGCAGCTTGAGCGGGGGGGCCTACGAGCAGTACTTC. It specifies CASSLSGGAYEQYF.

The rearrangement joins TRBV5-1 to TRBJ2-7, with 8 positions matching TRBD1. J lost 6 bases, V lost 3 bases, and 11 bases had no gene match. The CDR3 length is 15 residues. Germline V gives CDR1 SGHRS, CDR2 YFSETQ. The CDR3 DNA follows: TGCGCCAGCAGCTCAAGCCCCGGACAGGGCTTCGAGCAGTACTTC. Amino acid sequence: CASSSSPGQGFEQYF.

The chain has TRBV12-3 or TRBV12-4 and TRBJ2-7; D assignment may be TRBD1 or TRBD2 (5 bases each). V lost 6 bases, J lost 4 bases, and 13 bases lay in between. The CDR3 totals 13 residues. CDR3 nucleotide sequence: TGTGCCAGCAGGCAGGGAGTGGGTTACGAGCAGTACTTC. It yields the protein CASRQGVGYEQYF.

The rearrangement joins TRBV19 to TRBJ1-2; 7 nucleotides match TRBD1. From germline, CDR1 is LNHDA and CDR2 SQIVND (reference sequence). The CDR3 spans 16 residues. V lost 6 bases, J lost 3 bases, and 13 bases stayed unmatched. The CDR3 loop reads CASRLTGIGRDYGYTF. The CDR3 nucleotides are TGTGCCAGTAGGCTGACAGGGATCGGGCGGGACTATGGCTACACCTTC.

CDR3 protein: CASSQGADTEAFF. The CDR3 coding sequence is TGTGCCAGCTCCCAGGGGGCCGACACTGAAGCTTTCTTT. J is TRBJ1-1 and V is TRBV12-3 or TRBV12-4, with 8 bases fitting TRBD1. J gave up 3 bases and V 8 bases, and 5 bases lay outside the gene matches. This CDR3 has 13 residues.

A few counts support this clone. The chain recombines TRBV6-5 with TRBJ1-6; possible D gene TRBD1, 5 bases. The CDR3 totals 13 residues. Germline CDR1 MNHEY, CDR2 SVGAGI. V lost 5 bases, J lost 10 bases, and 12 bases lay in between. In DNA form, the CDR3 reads TGTGCCAGCAGTCCCAGCGGGGGATCACCCCTCCACTTT. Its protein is CASSPSGGSPLHF.

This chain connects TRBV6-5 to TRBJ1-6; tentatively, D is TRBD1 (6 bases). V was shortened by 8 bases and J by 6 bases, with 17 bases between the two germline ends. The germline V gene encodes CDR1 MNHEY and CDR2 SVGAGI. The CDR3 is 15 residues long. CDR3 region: CASGKGRGFNSPLHF. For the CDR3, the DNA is TGTGCCAGCGGAAAAGGCAGGGGATTTAATTCACCCCTCCACTTT.

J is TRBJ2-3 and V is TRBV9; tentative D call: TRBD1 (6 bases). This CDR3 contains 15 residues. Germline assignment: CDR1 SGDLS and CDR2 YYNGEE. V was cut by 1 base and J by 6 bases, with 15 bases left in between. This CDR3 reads CASSVTGSGSDTQYF. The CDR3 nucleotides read TGTGCCAGCAGCGTAACAGGGAGCGGTTCGGATACGCAGTATTTT.

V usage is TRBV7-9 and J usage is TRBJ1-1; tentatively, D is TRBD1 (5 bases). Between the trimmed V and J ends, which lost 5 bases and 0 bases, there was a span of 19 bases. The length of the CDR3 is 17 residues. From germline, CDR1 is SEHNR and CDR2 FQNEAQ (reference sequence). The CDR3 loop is CASSPPEYRWMNTEAFF. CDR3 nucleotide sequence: TGTGCCAGCAGCCCACCGGAGTACAGGTGGATGAACACTGAAGCTTTCTTT. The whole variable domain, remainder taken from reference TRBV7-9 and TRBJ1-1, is DTGVSQNPRHKITKRGQNVTFRCDPISEHNRLYWYRQTLGQGPEFLTYFQNEAQLEKSRLLSDRFSAERPKGSFSTLEIQRTEQGDSAMYLCASSPPEYRWMNTEAFFGQGTRLTVV.

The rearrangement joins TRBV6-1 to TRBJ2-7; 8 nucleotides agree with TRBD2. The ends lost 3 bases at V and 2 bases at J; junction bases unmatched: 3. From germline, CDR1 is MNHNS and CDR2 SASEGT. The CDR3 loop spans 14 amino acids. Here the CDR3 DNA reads TGTGCCAGCAGTGATCCCGGGAGGGCCTACGAGCAGTACTTC. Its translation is CASSDPGRAYEQYF.

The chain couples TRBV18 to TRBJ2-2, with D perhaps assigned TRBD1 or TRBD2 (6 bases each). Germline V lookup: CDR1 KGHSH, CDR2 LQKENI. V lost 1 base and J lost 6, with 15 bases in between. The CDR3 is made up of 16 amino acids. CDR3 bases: TGTGCCAGCTCACCACAAGGCAGGGGACTCTCCGGGGAGCTGTTTTTT. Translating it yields CASSPQGRGLSGELFF.

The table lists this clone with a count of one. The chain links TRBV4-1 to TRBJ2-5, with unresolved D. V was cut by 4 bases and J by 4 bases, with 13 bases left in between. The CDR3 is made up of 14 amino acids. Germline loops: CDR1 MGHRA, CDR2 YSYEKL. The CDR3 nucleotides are TGCGCCAGCAGCCCTTACGCGGTTCTAGAGACCCAGTACTTC. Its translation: CASSPYAVLETQYF.

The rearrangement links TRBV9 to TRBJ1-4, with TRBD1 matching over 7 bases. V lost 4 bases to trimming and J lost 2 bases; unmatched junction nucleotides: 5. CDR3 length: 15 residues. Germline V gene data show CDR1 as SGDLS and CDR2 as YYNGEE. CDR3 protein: CASSMEQGTNEKLFF. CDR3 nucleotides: TGTGCCAGCAGCATGGAACAGGGGACTAATGAAAAACTGTTTTTT.

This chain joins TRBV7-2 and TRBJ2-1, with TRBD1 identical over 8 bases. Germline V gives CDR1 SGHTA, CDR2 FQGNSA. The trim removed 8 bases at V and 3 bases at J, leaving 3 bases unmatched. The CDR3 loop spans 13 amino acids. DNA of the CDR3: TGTGCCAGCGGTGGGACAGGCTACAATGAGCAGTTCTTC. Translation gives CASGGTGYNEQFF.

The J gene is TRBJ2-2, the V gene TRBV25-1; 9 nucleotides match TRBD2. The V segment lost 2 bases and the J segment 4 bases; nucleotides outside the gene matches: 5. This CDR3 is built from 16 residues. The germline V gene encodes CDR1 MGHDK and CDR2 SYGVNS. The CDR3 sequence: CASSEGGRALTGELFF. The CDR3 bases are TGTGCCAGCAGTGAAGGCGGGAGGGCCCTCACCGGGGAGCTGTTTTTT. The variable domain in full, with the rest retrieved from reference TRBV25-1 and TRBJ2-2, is EADIYQTPRYLVIGTGKKITLECSQTMGHDKMYWYQQDPGMELHLIHYSYGVNSTEKGDLSSESTVSRIRTEHFPLTLESARPSHTSQYLCASSEGGRALTGELFFGEGSRLTVL.

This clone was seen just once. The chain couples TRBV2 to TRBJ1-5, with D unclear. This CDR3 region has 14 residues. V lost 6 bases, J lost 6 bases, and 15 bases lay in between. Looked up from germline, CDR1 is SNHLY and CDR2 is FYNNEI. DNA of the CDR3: TGTGCCAGCAGCACCATCTCCTCTGGTCAGCCCCAGCATTTT. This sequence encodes CASSTISSGQPQHF.

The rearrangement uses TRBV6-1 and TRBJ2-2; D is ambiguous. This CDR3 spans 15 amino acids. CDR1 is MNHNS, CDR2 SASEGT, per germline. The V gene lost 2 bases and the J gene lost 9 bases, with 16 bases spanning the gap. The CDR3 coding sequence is TGTGCCAGCAGTGAAAACGACGAATATGGGAGGGAGCTGTTTTTT. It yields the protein CASSENDEYGRELFF.

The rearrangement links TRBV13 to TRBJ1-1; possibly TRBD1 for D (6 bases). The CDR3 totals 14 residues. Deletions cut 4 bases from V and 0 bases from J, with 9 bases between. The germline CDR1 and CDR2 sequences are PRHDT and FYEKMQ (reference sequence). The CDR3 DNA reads TGTGCCAGCAGCTCCAGGACAGTGAACACTGAAGCTTTCTTT. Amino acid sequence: CASSSRTVNTEAFF. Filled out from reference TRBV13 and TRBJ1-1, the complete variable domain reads AAGVIQSPRHLIKEKRETATLKCYPIPRHDTVYWYQQGPGQDPQFLISFYEKMQSDKGSIPDRFSAQQFSDYHSELNMSSLELGDSALYFCASSSRTVNTEAFFGQGTRLTVV.

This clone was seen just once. CDR3 coding DNA: TGCAGCGTTGATGTGGTTTCCTACAATGAGCAGTTCTTC. It encodes CSVDVVSYNEQFF. The genes are TRBV29-1 and TRBJ2-1, with D unresolved. V was clipped by 3 bases and J by 1 base, with 7 bases between them. The V gene's germline CDR1 is SQVTM and CDR2 ANQGSEA. The CDR3 has 13 residues.

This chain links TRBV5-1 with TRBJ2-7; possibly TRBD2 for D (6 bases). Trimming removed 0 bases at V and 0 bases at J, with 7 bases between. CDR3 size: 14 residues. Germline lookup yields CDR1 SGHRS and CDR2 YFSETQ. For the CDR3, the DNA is TGCGCCAGCAGCTTGGCGGGAGTCTCCTACGAGCAGTACTTC. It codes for CASSLAGVSYEQYF.

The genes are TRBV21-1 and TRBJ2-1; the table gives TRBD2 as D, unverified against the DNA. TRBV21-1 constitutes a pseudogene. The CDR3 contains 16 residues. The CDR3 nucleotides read TGTGCCAGCAAGATGACTGGGACTAGCGGGAGGGGTGAGCAGTTCTTC. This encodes CASKMTGTSGRGEQFF.

CDR3 nucleotides: TGTGCCAGCAGTTTACACGGGACAGGGGGCGAATACACTGAAGCTTTCTTT. It is translated as CASSLHGTGGEYTEAFF. The chain carries TRBV27 and TRBJ1-1; 12 bases line up with TRBD1. The CDR3 spans 17 residues. CDR1 is MNHEY, CDR2 SMNVEV, per germline (reference sequence). V was pared by 2 bases and J by 3 bases, with 7 bases of the junction left unmatched.

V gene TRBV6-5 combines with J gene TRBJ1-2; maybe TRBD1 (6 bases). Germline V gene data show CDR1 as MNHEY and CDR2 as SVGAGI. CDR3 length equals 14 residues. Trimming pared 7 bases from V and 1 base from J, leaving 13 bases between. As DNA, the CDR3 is TGTGCCAGCAAAAGGGGGGTAGATAACTATGGCTACACCTTC. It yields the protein CASKRGVDNYGYTF.

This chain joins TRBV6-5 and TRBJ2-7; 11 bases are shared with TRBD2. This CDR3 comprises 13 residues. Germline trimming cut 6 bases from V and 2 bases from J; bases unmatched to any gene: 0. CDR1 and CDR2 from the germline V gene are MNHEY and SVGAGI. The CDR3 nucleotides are TGTGCCAGCAGGACTAGCGGGGCCTACGAGCAGTACTTC. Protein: CASRTSGAYEQYF.

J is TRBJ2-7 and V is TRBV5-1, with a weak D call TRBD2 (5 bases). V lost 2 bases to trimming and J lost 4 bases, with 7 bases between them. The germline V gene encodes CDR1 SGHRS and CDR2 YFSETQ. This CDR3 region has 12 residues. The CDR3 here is CASSLTGYEQYF. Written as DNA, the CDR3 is TGCGCCAGCAGCTTAACGGGGTACGAGCAGTACTTC.

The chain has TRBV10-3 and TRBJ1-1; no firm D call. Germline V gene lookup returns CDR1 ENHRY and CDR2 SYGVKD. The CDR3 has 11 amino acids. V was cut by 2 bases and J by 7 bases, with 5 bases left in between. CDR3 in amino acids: CAISEDGEAFF. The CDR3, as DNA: TGTGCCATCAGTGAGGACGGTGAAGCTTTCTTT.

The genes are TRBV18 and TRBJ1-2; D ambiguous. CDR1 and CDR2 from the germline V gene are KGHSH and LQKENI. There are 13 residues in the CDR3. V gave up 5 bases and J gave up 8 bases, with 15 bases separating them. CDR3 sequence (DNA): TGTGCCAGCTCATCTCTGGAGAGCCTGGGCTACACCTTC. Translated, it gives CASSSLESLGYTF.

The CDR3 is CASSLGPRGRGIETQYF. CDR3 sequence (DNA): TGTGCCAGCAGCTTAGGCCCCCGAGGGAGGGGTATTGAGACCCAGTACTTC. This sequence joins TRBV11-2 and TRBJ2-5, with 7 positions matching TRBD2. The CDR3 has 17 amino acids. Germline loops: CDR1 SGHAT, CDR2 FQNNGV. V was clipped by 1 base and J by 5 bases; unmatched bases: 13. Full variable domain (remainder filled in from reference TRBV11-2 and TRBJ2-5): EAGVAQSPRYKIIEKRQSVAFWCNPISGHATLYWYQQILGQGPKLLIQFQNNGVVDDSQLPKDRFSAERLKGVDSTLKIQPAKLEDSAVYLCASSLGPRGRGIETQYFGPGTRLLVL.